Described below is a single T cell receptor (beta chain) sequence and its context. This record belongs to a study of blood T cell repertoires in COVID-19. Sequenced by immunoSEQ multiplex PCR; TCRdb stores in-frame clones only, minus some. Here the sample spans approximately 40,000 clones, about 83% being singletons. The germline V gene has CDR1 SGHNT and CDR2 YYREEE (reference sequence). The CDR3 runs 13 residues. Deletions cut 0 bases from V and 8 bases from J, with 8 bases between. Input material: peripheral blood. V gene TRBV5-4 combines with J gene TRBJ2-2; tentatively, D is TRBD2 (6 bases). This clonotype was sampled from a man between 35 and 55 years old with COVID-19, enrolled during active disease. CDR3 region: CASSLERAGELFF. The CDR3 bases are TGTGCCAGCAGCTTGGAGCGGGCGGGGGAGCTGTTTTTT.